This entry lists 9 T cell receptor beta chains sequenced from one sample in a study of identical twins. TCRdb re-derived calls from the 5' RACE reads in MiXCR, one entry per CDR3 protein. Here the sample spans 1.5 million to 2 million distinct CDR3 sequences, around a third being singletons. The sequencing sample was made of cord blood. Receptors were obtained from a newborn girl in good health.

This chain links TRBV28 with TRBJ2-1, with 10 bases lining up with TRBD2. Trimming took 11 bases from V and 2 from J; bases not matched to a gene: 3. The germline gives CDR1 MDHEN, CDR2 SYDVKM. The CDR3 loop spans 13 amino acids. CDR3 sequence reads: CAAGLATYNEQFF. CDR3 bases: TGTGCCGCGGGACTAGCGACCTACAATGAGCAGTTCTTC.

The chain uses TRBV6-5 and TRBJ1-1; 7 bases line up with TRBD1. With 7 bases clipped from V and 0 bases from J, the junction kept 11 bases outside the gene matches. The CDR3 is made up of 16 amino acids. Germline CDR1 is MNHEY and CDR2 is SVGAGI. CDR3 residues: CASTRRTGAMNTEAFF. DNA for the CDR3: TGTGCCAGCACCCGTAGGACAGGCGCCATGAACACTGAAGCTTTCTTT.

This clonotype has just a few counts. The chain employs TRBV10-3 and TRBJ2-1; 8 nucleotides align to TRBD2. The CDR3 has 13 amino acids. Germline CDR1 and CDR2: ENHRY and SYGVKD. V lost 5 bases, J lost 8 bases, and 5 bases stayed unmatched. In DNA form, the CDR3 reads TGTGCCATCAGTCCCGGGACTAGGGATGAGCAGTTCTTC. It specifies CAISPGTRDEQFF.

The chain is built from TRBV5-1 and TRBJ2-1; D is possibly TRBD1 (6 bases). V lost 4 bases and J lost 6, with 11 bases in between. The CDR3 is 13 residues long. CDR1 is SGHRS and CDR2 is YFSETQ in the germline V gene. The CDR3 sequence: CASSPRGTNEQFF. CDR3 sequence (DNA): TGCGCCAGCAGCCCCAGGGGTACCAATGAGCAGTTCTTC.

This sequence joins TRBV27 and TRBJ1-5; D may be TRBD1 (6 bases). Germline-derived CDR1 and CDR2 are MNHEY and SMNVEV (reference sequence). With 10 bases removed from V and 0 bases from J, the gap between germline ends came to 16 bases. The CDR3 totals 15 residues. The CDR3 region has the DNA TGTGCCACCCGAGGGGGATTCTATAGCAATCAGCCCCAGCATTTT. Translated: CATRGGFYSNQPQHF.

This chain uses TRBV5-1 with TRBJ2-3; 8 bases line up with TRBD2. The junction had 11 bases not matched to a gene; V was cut back by 0 bases and J by 2 bases. Germline CDR1 SGHRS, CDR2 YFSETQ. The CDR3 has 18 amino acids. This chain's CDR3 is CASSLGFGAGEDTDTQYF. In DNA, the CDR3 is TGCGCCAGCAGCTTGGGATTTGGAGCGGGAGAGGACACAGATACGCAGTATTTT.

The V call is TRBV7-6, the J call TRBJ2-1, with 10 bases aligning to TRBD2. Germline loops: CDR1 SGHVS, CDR2 FNYEAQ. CDR3 size: 17 residues. V lost 2 bases to trimming and J lost 3 bases; unmatched junction nucleotides: 7. The CDR3 bases are TGTGCCAGCAGCTTAACAGCGGGGGGGCTAAGCTACAATGAGCAGTTCTTC. Translated: CASSLTAGGLSYNEQFF. Looking up the rest from reference TRBV7-6 and TRBJ2-1 gives the full variable domain: GAGVSQSPRYKVTKRGQDVALRCDPISGHVSLYWYRQALGQGPEFLTYFNYEAQQDKSGLPNDRFSAERPEGSISTLTIQRTEQRDSAMYRCASSLTAGGLSYNEQFFGPGTRLTVL.

The V and J genes are TRBV12-3 or TRBV12-4 and TRBJ1-4, with TRBD1 matching 8 bases. Trimming cost V 6 bases and J 8 bases; bases outside gene matches: 11. The CDR3 spans 15 residues. The CDR3 DNA reads TGTGCCAGCAGCGCCACCACAGGGGGACGGGAAAAACTGTTTTTT. Protein sequence: CASSATTGGREKLFF.

V is TRBV9 and J is TRBJ1-4, with a tentative D call TRBD1 (5 bases). V shed 1 base and J shed 8 bases, with 15 bases lying between them. The CDR3 is made up of 15 amino acids. Germline loops: CDR1 SGDLS, CDR2 YYNGEE. CDR3: CASSVSLGAREKLFF. For the CDR3, the DNA is TGTGCCAGCAGCGTATCGCTTGGGGCTCGGGAAAAACTGTTTTTT.